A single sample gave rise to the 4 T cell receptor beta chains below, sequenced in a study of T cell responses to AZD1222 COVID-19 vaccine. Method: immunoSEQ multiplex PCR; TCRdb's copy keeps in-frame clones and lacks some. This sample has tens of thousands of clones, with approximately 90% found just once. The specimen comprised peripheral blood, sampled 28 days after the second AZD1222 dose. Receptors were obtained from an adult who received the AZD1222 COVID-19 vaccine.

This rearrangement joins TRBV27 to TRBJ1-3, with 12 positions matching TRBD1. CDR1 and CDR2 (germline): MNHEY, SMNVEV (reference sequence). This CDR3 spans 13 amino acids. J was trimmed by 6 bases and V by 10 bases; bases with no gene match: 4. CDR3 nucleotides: TGTGCCACCTGGGACAGGGGGCTAAACACCATATATTTT. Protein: CATWDRGLNTIYF.

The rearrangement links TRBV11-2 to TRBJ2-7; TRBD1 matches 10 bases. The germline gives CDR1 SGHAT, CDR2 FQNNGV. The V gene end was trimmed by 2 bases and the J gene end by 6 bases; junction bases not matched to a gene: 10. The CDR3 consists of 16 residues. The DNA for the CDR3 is TGTGCCAGCAGCTTAAGGGGAAGGGACAGGGGCGGCGAGCAGTACTTC. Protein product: CASSLRGRDRGGEQYF.

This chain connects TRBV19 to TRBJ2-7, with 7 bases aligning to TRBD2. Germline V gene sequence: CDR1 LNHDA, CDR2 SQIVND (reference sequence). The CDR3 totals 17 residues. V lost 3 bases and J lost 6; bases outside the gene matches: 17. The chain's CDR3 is CASSMGFAAGDPGEQYF. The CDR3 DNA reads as TGTGCCAGTAGTATGGGTTTTGCGGCGGGAGACCCGGGCGAGCAGTACTTC.

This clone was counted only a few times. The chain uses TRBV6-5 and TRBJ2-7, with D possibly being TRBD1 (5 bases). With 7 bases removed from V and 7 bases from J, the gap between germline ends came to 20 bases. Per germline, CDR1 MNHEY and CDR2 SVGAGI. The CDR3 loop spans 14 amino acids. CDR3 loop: CASTSPTGPREQYF. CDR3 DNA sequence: TGTGCCAGCACGTCTCCAACAGGACCTCGGGAGCAGTACTTC.